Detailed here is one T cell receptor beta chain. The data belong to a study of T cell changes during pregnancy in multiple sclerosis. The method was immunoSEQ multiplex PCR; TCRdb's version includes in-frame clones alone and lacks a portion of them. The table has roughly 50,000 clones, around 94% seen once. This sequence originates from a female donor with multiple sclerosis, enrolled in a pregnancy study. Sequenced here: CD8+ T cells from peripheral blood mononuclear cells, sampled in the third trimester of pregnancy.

The CDR3 DNA reads TGTGCCAGCAGCAGCTGGACAGGGGATTCCTACGAGCAGTACTTC. Translated: CASSSWTGDSYEQYF. The J gene is TRBJ2-7, the V gene TRBV7-8, with 9 bases that match TRBD1. Germline V gene sequence: CDR1 SGHVS, CDR2 FQNEAQ. The CDR3 consists of 15 residues. With V trimmed by 5 bases and J by 1 base, 6 bases remained unmatched.